These 6 T cell receptor beta chains originate from one sample sequenced in a study of chemoradiotherapy in HPV16-positive cancers. The assay was immunoSEQ multiplex PCR, and TCRdb's table has in-frame clones only and misses some. This repertoire shows tens of thousands of clones, approximately 93% found once; its top ten account for over 2.5%. The biological material was taken from a patient who underwent chemoradiotherapy. The receptors stem from a human donor with HPV-associated anogenital cancer.

V and J are TRBV5-6 and TRBJ1-1; 7 positions match TRBD1. V shed 7 bases and J 5 bases; nucleotides not matched to a gene: 17. CDR3 length: 16 residues. CDR1 and CDR2 from the germline V gene are SGHDT and YYEEEE. The CDR3 DNA sequence: TGTGCCAGCGGGCTTACGGGACAGCCCTACGGTACTGAAGCTTTCTTT. This translates into CASGLTGQPYGTEAFF.

This sequence joins TRBV5-6 and TRBJ1-1; D is ambiguous. The CDR3 totals 13 residues. Between the trimmed V and J ends, which lost 2 bases and 2 bases, there was a span of 7 bases. Germline V gene sequence: CDR1 SGHDT, CDR2 YYEEEE. The CDR3 nucleotides are TGTGCCAGCAGCTTCCGGGCTAACACTGAAGCTTTCTTT. It specifies CASSFRANTEAFF. Full variable domain (remainder filled in from reference TRBV5-6 and TRBJ1-1): DAGVTQSPTHLIKTRGQQVTLRCSPKSGHDTVSWYQQALGQGPQFIFQYYEEEERQRGNFPDRFSGHQFPNYSSELNVNALLLGDSALYLCASSFRANTEAFFGQGTRLTVV.

This clone was counted once. The V call is TRBV27, the J call TRBJ1-1, with no clear D. The CDR3 runs to 14 residues. The germline gives CDR1 MNHEY, CDR2 SMNVEV (reference sequence). V was clipped by 7 bases and J by 0 bases, with 12 bases between them. The CDR3 loop is CASKFPGLNTEAFF. CDR3 DNA sequence: TGTGCCAGCAAGTTTCCGGGCTTGAACACTGAAGCTTTCTTT.

This clone was detected once. The gene calls are TRBV5-4 and TRBJ2-2; 9 bases agree with TRBD1. Losses at the gene ends were 4 bases for V and 5 bases for J; bases not matched to a gene: 12. Per germline, CDR1 SGHNT and CDR2 YYREEE (reference sequence). The CDR3 spans 17 residues. CDR3 nucleotides: TGTGCCAGCAGCCCCCGACCTCCGGGACAGGGTACCGGGGAGCTGTTTTTT. Its protein product is CASSPRPPGQGTGELFF.

The chain links TRBV27 to TRBJ2-1, with TRBD2 identical over 7 bases. The CDR3 has 15 residues. With 6 bases clipped from V and 8 bases from J, the junction kept 13 bases outside the gene matches. The germline V gene has CDR1 MNHEY and CDR2 SMNVEV (reference sequence). In DNA form, the CDR3 reads TGTGCCAGCAGCCCCGGGACTACCCCTCCTCATGAGCAGTTCTTC. Its translation: CASSPGTTPPHEQFF.

This clone showed up just once. The V gene is TRBV11-3, the J gene TRBJ1-1, with unresolved D. The CDR3 covers 13 residues. Trimming stripped 1 base from V and 3 bases from J, with 6 bases between. Germline V gives CDR1 SGHNT, CDR2 YENEEA. CDR3 sequence (DNA): TGTGCCAGCAGCTTAGGAGGAGACACTGAAGCTTTCTTT. Translation gives CASSLGGDTEAFF.